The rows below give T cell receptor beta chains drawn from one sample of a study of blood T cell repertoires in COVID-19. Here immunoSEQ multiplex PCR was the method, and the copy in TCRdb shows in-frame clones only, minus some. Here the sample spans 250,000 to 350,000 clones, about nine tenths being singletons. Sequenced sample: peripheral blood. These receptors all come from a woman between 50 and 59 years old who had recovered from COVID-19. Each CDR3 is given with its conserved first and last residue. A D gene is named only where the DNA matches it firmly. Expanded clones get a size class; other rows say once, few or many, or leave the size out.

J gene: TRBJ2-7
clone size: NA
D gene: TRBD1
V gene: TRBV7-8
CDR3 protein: CASSLGSGTGGHEQYF
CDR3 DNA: TGTGCCAGCAGCTTAGGGTCGGGGACAGGGGGCCACGAGCAGTACTTC

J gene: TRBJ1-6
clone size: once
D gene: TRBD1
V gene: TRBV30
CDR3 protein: CAWTQGGLSPLHF
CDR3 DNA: TGTGCCTGGACACAGGGGGGTTTGTCACCCCTCCACTTT

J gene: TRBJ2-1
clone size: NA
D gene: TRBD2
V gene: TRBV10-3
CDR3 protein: CAIGAGAYNEQFF
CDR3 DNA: TGTGCCATCGGCGCGGGAGCTTACAATGAGCAGTTCTTC

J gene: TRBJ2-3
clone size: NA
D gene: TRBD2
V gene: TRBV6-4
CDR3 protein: CASSDSLAGGPPDTQYF
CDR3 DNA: TGTGCCAGCAGTGACTCACTAGCGGGGGGGCCCCCAGATACGCAGTATTTT

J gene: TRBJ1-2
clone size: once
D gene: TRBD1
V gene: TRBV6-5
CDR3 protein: CASSQDRAAGYTF
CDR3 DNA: TGTGCCAGCAGCCAGGACAGGGCTGCTGGCTACACCTTC

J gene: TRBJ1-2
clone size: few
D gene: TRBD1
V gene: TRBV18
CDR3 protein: CASSPRGQGAQNYGYTF
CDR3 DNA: TGTGCCAGCTCACCCCGCGGTCAGGGGGCGCAAAACTATGGCTACACCTTC

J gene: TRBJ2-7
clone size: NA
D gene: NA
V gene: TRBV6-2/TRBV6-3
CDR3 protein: CASSSPIPYEQYF
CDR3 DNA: TGTGCCAGCAGTTCCCCAATCCCCTACGAGCAGTACTTC

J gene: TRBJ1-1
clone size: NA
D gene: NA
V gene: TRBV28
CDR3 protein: CASNGQLNTEAFF
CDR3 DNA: TGTGCCAGCAATGGGCAGTTGAACACTGAAGCTTTCTTT

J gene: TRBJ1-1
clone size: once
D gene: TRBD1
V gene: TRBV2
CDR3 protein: CASKGQGNTEAFF
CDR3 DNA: TGTGCCAGCAAGGGACAGGGGAACACTGAAGCTTTCTTT

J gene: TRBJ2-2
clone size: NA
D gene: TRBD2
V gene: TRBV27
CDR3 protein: CASSLDPAGGLDTGELFF
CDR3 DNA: TGTGCCAGCAGTTTAGACCCAGCGGGGGGTTTGGACACCGGGGAGCTGTTTTTT

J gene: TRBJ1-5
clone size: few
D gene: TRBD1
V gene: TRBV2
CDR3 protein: CASSLGQGANQPQHF
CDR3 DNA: TGTGCCAGCAGTCTGGGACAGGGGGCCAATCAGCCCCAGCATTTT

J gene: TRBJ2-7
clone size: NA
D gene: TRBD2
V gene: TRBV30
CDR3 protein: CAWSVGGDSYEQYF
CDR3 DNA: TGTGCCTGGAGTGTTGGGGGGGATTCCTACGAGCAGTACTTC

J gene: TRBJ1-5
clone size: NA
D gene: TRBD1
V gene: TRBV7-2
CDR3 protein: CASSSSDRGHNNQPQHF
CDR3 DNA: TGTGCCAGCAGCTCATCGGACAGGGGGCATAACAATCAGCCCCAGCATTTT

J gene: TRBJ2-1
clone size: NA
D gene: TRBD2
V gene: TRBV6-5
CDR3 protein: CASSSQGGYNEQFF
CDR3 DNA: TGTGCCAGCAGTTCGCAGGGAGGGTACAATGAGCAGTTCTTC

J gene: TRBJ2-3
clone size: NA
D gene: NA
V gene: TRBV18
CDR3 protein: CASSHTGGAGTDTQYF
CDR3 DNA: TGTGCCAGCTCACATACTGGGGGCGCGGGCACAGATACGCAGTATTTT

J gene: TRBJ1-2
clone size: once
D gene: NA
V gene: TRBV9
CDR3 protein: CASSRDLIGHYGYTF
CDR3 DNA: TGTGCCAGCTCGCGGGACTTAATCGGACACTATGGCTACACCTTC

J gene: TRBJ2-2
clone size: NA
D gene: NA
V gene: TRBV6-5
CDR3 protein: CASRTGQLITGELFF
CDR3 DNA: TGTGCCAGCAGAACAGGACAGCTTATCACCGGGGAGCTGTTTTTT

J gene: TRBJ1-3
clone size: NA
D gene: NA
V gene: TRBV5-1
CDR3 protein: CASSLGGLNSGNTIYF
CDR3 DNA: TGCGCCAGCAGCTTGGGGGGACTCAACTCTGGAAACACCATATATTTT

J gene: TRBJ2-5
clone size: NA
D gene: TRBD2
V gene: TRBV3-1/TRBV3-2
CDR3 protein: CASSQDVRLAGEIQETQYF
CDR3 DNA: TGTGCCAGCAGCCAAGACGTGCGACTAGCGGGGGAGATCCAAGAGACCCAGTACTTC

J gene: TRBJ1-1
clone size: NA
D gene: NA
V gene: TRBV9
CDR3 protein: CASSVELVNTEAFF
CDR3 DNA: TGTGCCAGCAGCGTAGAACTCGTGAACACTGAAGCTTTCTTT